These T cell receptor beta chains were read from a single sample in a study of blood T cell repertoires in COVID-19. Profiled with immunoSEQ multiplex PCR; TCRdb holds only in-frame clones, not every one. The table shows tens of thousands of clones, with around four fifths occurring only once. The sample consisted of peripheral blood. Receptors originate from a woman aged 50 to 60 with active or convalescent COVID-19. The CDR3 runs from the conserved cysteine through the conserved F or W. A D gene is named only where the DNA matches it firmly.

V gene,CDR3 length,J gene,D gene,CDR3 protein
TRBV7-3,15,TRBJ2-3,NA,CASSLSTGGADTQYF
TRBV29-1,14,TRBJ2-7,NA,CSVDMCPDSYEQYF
TRBV6-5,15,TRBJ1-5,NA,CASSDGGSPGQPQHF
TRBV5-1,14,TRBJ2-7,NA,CASSSWGLPNEQYF
TRBV10-3,14,TRBJ1-6,NA,CAISESGAGSPLHF
TRBV7-6,14,TRBJ2-3,TRBD2,CASSFSGPTDTQYF
TRBV11-2,15,TRBJ1-1,NA,CASKNRDTRRWGAFF
TRBV25-1,14,TRBJ1-3,NA,CASLGGYSGNTIYF
TRBV7-9,15,TRBJ2-6,NA,CASSLAGTGANVLTF
TRBV6-5,14,TRBJ1-4,NA,CASRPNSGNEKLFF
TRBV7-9,15,TRBJ2-1,TRBD2,CASSWGLAEYNEQFF
TRBV2,14,TRBJ2-3,NA,CASNVDRYTDTQYF
TRBV7-9,19,TRBJ2-1,TRBD2,CASSLGYGTSGTSYNEQFF
TRBV2,14,TRBJ2-3,TRBD2,CASNGGSGTDTQYF
TRBV25-1,17,TRBJ1-1,TRBD1,CASSELGDRGSGTEAFF
TRBV6-5,14,TRBJ1-2,NA,CASSKWDKNYGYTF
TRBV6-5,14,TRBJ2-2,NA,CATRREWNTGELFF
TRBV9,14,TRBJ2-5,TRBD1,CASSVGQGQETQYF
TRBV4-3,14,TRBJ1-5,NA,CASSLEGGNQPQHF
TRBV5-1,15,TRBJ1-6,TRBD1,CASSWTGTDNSPLHF
TRBV29-1,13,TRBJ1-1,NA,CSVEAATNGRAFF
TRBV2,17,TRBJ2-5,TRBD2,CASSEAGLAGVGETQYF
TRBV27,15,TRBJ1-5,NA,CASSAWGGSNQPQHF
TRBV18,17,TRBJ1-2,NA,CASSPPSRDTRNYGYTF
TRBV6-5,13,TRBJ1-2,TRBD1,CAGSRGSFYGYTF
TRBV6-2/TRBV6-3,16,TRBJ1-3,NA,CASSSASTRPGNTIYF
TRBV9,12,TRBJ1-3,NA,CASQSGRNTIYF
TRBV5-1,14,TRBJ1-1,NA,CASSGGGLFAEAFF
TRBV24-1,16,TRBJ1-2,TRBD1,CATSDSQGVRNYGYTF
TRBV30,14,TRBJ2-1,TRBD1,CAWSVKGTGDEQFF
TRBV6-5,16,TRBJ2-3,TRBD2,CASSSAAGGPADTQYF
TRBV18,14,TRBJ2-2,NA,CASSPLRNTGELFF